Sequencing of this T cell receptor (beta chain) was carried out in a study of spatial heterogeneity in lung cancer (dated by TCRdb to the late 2010s). Study-level background: More beta-chain than alpha-chain transcripts were consistently detected, likely reflecting higher beta-chain transcript abundance. In tumor regions, TCR transcript counts showed a strong correlation with a T cell transcriptional module score derived from matched bulk RNA-seq. At surgery, both alpha and beta chains were TCR-sequenced in roughly 200 tumor regions, some 64 matched nontumor lung samples and 56 PBMC samples. In the raw uncorrected reads, each unique combination of TCR and UMI appeared on average more than ten times. TCR repertoire features were related to nonsynonymous mutation counts determined by whole-exome sequencing of tumor tissue. In non-small cell lung cancer, the study quantitatively compared TCR alpha and beta repertoires across several tumor regions, matched nontumor lung, and blood. What the study reported, not specific to this receptor: Additional single-cell paired TCR alpha and beta sequencing was considered necessary to confirm, at a functional level, the hypothesis that regional TCRs recognize regional mutations. TCR-seq was estimated to cover only 6% to 7% of tumor T cells for alpha chains and about 13% for beta chains. A correlation was observed between the number of expanded intratumoral alpha and beta TCRs and the tumor nonsynonymous mutation count. Counts of ubiquitous and regional expanded TCRs correlated with counts of ubiquitous and regional nonsynonymous mutations, respectively.

Including the terminal cysteine and phenylalanine, the CDR3 comprises 15 residues. Only CDR3 DNA remains: 45 bases, in frame from the first base. CDR1 is given as SGHTA and CDR2 as FQGTGA, both from the germline V gene. V loses 6 bases of germline sequence and J loses 1 base, and the interval between the two ends is 16 bases. To prepare the library, 5' RACE was applied. Sequencing used a NextSeq 500. To allow correction of PCR and sequencing errors, the TCR library protocol tagged every TCR cDNA molecule with a unique molecular identifier. The original methods were these. TCR identification, UMI-based error correction and CDR3 extraction were all carried out with Decombinator tools. TCRs above a frequency of 2 per 1,000, corresponding to the top 1% of the tumor frequency distribution, were defined as expanded. Expanded tumor TCRs statistically deemed absent (corrected P<0.05) from at least one tumor region were classed as regional, and all other expanded tumor TCRs were classed as ubiquitous. Renyi diversity was calculated using the R vegan package after each repertoire was subsampled 100 times to 5,000 TCRs. CDR3 similarity networks were built from amino acid triplet string-kernel similarity, connecting CDR3s with pairwise similarity above 0.82. TCRdb's own reprocessing of the public reads used fastp at Q25 and MiXCR and kept productive beta chains. For every CDR3 protein sequence, its rows merge into one entry that carries the most common genes and DNA. The V and J calls and clone size come from TCRdb's table, not from the authors' own analysis. For this sample the table gives 4,000 to 5,500 distinct CDR3 sequences, of which about an eighth were detected only once. The ten largest clones take up approximately 25% of the sample.

The sample's time point label is to be understood as: sample taken at primary tumor resection. Samples were obtained from roughly 72 patients with early-stage, untreated non-small cell lung cancer from the lung TRACERx cohort. Whole RNA extracted from tumor and nontumor lung tissue, or from cryopreserved PBMC samples, was used for TCR sequencing without cell sorting. A patient was chosen for TCR sequencing only when enough RNA was available from at least two tumor regions. A lung pathologist reviewed the tumor and adjacent nontumor lung specimens before the specimens were selected. This clonotype showed up many times. Its antigen is currently not known. No much larger clone is present one base from it, and per-base qualities are unavailable. This beta chain is a stray sequence in a library constructed for alpha chains; its clone size is not meaningful.

The TCR sequence derives from a male donor with early-stage non-small cell lung cancer. The specimen was lung tumor tissue, collected at surgery. This chain is built from TRBV7-3 and TRBJ2-7; there is no confident call for the D gene. Here the CDR3 is given as CASSLLPGSSYEQYF. The DNA sequence is as follows: TGTGCCAGCAGTCTACTACCGGGCAGTTCCTACGAGCAGTACTTC.